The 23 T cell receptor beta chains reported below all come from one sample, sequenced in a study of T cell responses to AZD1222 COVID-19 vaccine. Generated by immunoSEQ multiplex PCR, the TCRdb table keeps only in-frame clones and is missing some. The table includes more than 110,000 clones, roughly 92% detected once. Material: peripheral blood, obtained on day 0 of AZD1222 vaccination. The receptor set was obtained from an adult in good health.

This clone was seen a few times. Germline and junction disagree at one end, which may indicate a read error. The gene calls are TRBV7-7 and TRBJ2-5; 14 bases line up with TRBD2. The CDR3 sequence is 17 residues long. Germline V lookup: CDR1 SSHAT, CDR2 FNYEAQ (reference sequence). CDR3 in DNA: TGTGCTAGCAGCTTAGGACAGGGACTAGCGGGGGCAGAGACCCAGTACTTC. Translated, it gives CASSLGQGLAGAETQYF.

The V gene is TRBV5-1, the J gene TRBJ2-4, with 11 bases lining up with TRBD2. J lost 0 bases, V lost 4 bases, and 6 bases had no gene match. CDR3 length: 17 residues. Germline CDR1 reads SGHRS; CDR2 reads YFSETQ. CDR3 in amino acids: CASSPPLAGGAKNIQYF. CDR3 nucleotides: TGCGCCAGCAGCCCCCCCCTAGCGGGGGGAGCCAAAAACATTCAGTACTTC.

The CDR3 sequence: CASSLKGARSPLHF. Written as DNA, the CDR3 is TGTGCCAGCAGCTTAAAGGGGGCAAGGTCACCCCTCCACTTT. V gene TRBV5-6 combines with J gene TRBJ1-6, with 7 bases that match TRBD1. Germline V CDR1 and CDR2: SGHDT, YYEEEE. The CDR3 is 14 amino acids. V was clipped by 2 bases and J by 10 bases; unmatched bases: 6.

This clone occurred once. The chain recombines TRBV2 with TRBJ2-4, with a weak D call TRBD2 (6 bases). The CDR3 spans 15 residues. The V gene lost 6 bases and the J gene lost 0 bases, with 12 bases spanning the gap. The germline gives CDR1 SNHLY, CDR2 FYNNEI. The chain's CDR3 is CASRFIAVAKNIQYF. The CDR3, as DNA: TGTGCCAGCAGGTTCATAGCGGTAGCCAAAAACATTCAGTACTTC.

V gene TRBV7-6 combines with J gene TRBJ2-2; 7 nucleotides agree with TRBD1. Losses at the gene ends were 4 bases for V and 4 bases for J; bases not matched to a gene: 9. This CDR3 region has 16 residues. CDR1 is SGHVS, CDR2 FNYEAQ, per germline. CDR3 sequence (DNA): TGTGCCAGCAGCTCGCAGTTACAGGGGATCACCGGGGAGCTGTTTTTT. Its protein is CASSSQLQGITGELFF.

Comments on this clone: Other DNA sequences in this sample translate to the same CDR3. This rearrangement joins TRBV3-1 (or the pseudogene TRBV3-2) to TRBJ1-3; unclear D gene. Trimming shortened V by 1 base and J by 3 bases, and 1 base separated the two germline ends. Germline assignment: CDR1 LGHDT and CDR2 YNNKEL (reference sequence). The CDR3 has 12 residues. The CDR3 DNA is TGTGCCAGCAGCCAAGTTGGAAACACCATATATTTT. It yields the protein CASSQVGNTIYF.

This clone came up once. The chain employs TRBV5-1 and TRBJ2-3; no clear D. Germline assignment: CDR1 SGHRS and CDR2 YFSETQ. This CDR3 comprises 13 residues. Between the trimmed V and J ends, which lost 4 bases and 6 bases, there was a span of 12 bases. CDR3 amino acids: CASSPNTYDTQYF. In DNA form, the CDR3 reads TGCGCCAGCAGCCCCAACACCTATGATACGCAGTATTTT.

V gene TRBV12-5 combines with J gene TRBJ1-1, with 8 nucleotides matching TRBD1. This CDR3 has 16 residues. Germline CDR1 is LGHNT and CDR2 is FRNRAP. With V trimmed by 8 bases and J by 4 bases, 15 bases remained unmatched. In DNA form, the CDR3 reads TGTGCTAGTACCCAAGGACAGGGCGCCTTTGGCACTGAAGCTTTCTTT. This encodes CASTQGQGAFGTEAFF.

The CDR3 sequence is CASSLGGQGNTEAFF. The CDR3 DNA sequence: TGTGCCAGCAGCTTGGGTGGACAGGGGAACACTGAAGCTTTCTTT. This chain connects TRBV5-4 to TRBJ1-1, with TRBD1 matching 8 bases. Germline loops: CDR1 SGHNT, CDR2 YYREEE (reference sequence). The CDR3 totals 15 residues. The ends lost 0 bases at V and 1 base at J; junction bases unmatched: 2. The whole variable domain, filled in from reference TRBV5-4 and TRBJ1-1, reads ETGVTQSPTHLIKTRGQQVTLRCSSQSGHNTVSWYQQALGQGPQFIFQYYREEENGRGNFPPRFSGLQFPNYSSELNVNALELDDSALYLCASSLGGQGNTEAFFGQGTRLTVV.

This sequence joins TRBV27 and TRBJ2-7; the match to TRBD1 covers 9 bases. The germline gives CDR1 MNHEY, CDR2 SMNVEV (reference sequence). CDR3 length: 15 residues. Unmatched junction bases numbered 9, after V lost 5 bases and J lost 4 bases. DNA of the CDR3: TGTGCCAGCAGTCCCCAGGACAGGGGAGGGTACGAGCAGTACTTC. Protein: CASSPQDRGGYEQYF.

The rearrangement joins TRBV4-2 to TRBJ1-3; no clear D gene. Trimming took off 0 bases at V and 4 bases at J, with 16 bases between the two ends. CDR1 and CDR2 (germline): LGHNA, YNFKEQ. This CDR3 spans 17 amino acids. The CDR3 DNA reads TGTGCCAGCAGCCAAGAGGCGGGCCAGTCCTTCGGAAACACCATATATTTT. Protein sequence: CASSQEAGQSFGNTIYF.

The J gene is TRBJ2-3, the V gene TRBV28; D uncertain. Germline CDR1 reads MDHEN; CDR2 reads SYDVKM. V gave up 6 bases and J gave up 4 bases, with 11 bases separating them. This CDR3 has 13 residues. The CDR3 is CASSSQSPDTQYF. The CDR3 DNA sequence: TGTGCCAGCAGCTCCCAGTCCCCAGATACGCAGTATTTT.

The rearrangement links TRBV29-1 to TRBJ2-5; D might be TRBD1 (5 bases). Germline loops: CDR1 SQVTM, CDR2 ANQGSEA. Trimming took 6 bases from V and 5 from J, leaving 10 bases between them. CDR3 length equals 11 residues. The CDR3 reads CSVHAGETQYF. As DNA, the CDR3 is TGCAGCGTCCACGCAGGGGAGACCCAGTACTTC. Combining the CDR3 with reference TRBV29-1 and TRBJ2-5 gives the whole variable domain SAVISQKPSRDICQRGTSLTIQCQVDSQVTMMFWYRQQPGQSLTLIATANQGSEATYESGFVIDKFPISRPNLTFSTLTVSNMSPEDSSIYLCSVHAGETQYFGPGTRLLVL.

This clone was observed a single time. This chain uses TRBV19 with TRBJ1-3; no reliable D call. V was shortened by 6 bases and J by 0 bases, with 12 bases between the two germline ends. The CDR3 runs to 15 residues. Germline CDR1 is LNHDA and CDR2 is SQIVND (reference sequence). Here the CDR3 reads CASRTGGVSGNTIYF. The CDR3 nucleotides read TGTGCCAGTAGAACCGGCGGGGTCTCTGGAAACACCATATATTTT.

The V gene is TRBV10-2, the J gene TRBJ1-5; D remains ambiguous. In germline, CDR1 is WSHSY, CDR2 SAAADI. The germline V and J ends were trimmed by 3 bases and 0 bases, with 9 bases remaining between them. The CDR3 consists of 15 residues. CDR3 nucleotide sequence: TGCGCCAGCAGTGAATCGGACTATAGCAATCAGCCCCAGCATTTT. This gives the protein CASSESDYSNQPQHF.

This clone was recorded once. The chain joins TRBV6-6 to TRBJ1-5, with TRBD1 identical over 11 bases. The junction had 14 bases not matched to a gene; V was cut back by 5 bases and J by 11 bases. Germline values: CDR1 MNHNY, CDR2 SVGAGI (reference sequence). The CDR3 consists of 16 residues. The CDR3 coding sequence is TGTGCCAGCAGTCAAAGGACAGGGGGCACTCTGGGAGCCCAGCATTTT. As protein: CASSQRTGGTLGAQHF.

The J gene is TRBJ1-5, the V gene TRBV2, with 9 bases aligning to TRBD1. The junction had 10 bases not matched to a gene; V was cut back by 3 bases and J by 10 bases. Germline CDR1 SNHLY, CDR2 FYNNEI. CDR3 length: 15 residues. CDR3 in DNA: TGTGCCAGCAGTGACGAGACAGGGGGGAACCTTCCCCAGCATTTT. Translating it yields CASSDETGGNLPQHF.

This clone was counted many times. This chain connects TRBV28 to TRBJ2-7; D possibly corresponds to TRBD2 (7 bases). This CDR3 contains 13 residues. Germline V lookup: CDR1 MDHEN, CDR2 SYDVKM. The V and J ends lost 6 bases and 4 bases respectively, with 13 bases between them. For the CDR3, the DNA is TGTGCCAGCAGAGGGGGGCGGGAGTACGAGCAGTACTTC. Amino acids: CASRGGREYEQYF.

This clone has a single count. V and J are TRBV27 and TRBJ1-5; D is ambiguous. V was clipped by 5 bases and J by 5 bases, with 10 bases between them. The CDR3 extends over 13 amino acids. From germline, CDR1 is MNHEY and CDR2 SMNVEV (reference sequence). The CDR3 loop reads CASSPNRDQPQHF. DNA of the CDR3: TGTGCCAGCAGTCCTAATCGGGATCAGCCCCAGCATTTT.

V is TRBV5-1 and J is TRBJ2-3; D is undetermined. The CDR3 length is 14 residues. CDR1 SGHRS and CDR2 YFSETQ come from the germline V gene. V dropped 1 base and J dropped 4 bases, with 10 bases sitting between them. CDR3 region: CASSLMSSSDTQYF. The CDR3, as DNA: TGCGCCAGCAGCTTGATGTCTAGTTCAGATACGCAGTATTTT.

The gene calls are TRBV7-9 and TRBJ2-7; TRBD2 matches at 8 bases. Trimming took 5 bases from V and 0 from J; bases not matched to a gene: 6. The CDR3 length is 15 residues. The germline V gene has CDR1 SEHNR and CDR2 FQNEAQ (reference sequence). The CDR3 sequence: CASSPTSGSSYEQYF. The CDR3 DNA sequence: TGTGCCAGCAGCCCAACTAGCGGTTCCTCCTACGAGCAGTACTTC. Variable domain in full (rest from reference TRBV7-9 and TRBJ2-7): DTGVSQNPRHKITKRGQNVTFRCDPISEHNRLYWYRQTLGQGPEFLTYFQNEAQLEKSRLLSDRFSAERPKGSFSTLEIQRTEQGDSAMYLCASSPTSGSSYEQYFGPGTRLTVT.

The CDR3 region has the DNA TGCGCCAGCAGTGTTTCTAGCGGGAGTGTAGGCACCGGGGAGCTGTTTTTT. Translation: CASSVSSGSVGTGELFF. The V gene is TRBV10-2, the J gene TRBJ2-2, with 10 bases identical to TRBD2. There are 17 residues in the CDR3. Trimming removed 4 bases from V and 4 bases from J; junction bases left unmatched: 9. Germline assignment: CDR1 WSHSY and CDR2 SAAADI.

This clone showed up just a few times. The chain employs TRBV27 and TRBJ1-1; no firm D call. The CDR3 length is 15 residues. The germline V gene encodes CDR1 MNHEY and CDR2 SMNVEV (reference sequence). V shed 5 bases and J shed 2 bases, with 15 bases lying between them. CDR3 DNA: TGTGCCAGCAGTATCAGCTCTGCCCCTAACACTGAAGCTTTCTTT. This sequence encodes CASSISSAPNTEAFF.